This TCR beta chain is from a study of persistence of HIV-infected CD4 T cells. The immunoSEQ assay was version 4, run in survey mode. The protocol was immunoSEQ multiplex PCR, while the TCRdb copy is restricted to in-frame clones and leaves out a portion. Of about 46,000 clones listed, around 89% are singletons. To note about this clone: The antigen remains unidentified.

Germline CDR1 is SGHRS and CDR2 is YFSETQ. V lost 3 bases and J 0 bases, leaving 12 bases between the germline ends. The CDR3 extends over 16 amino acids. Nonspecific anti-CD3/anti-CD28 bead stimulation represents the broad CD4+ T cell repertoire. Sorting selected CD4+ T cells upregulating both CD40 ligand and CD69. For at least 4 years, plasma HIV-1 RNA was undetectable (<50 copies/mL). This clonotype was sampled from an adult woman with HIV who was CMV-seropositive. The chain joins TRBV5-1 to TRBJ1-4; possibly TRBD1 for D (5 bases). The sample in question was CD4+ T cells sorted from PBMCs after approximately 20-hour stimulation, obtained from a patient who received antiretroviral therapy. The CDR3 loop is CASSSLGQATNEKLFF. CDR3 DNA sequence: TGCGCCAGCAGCTCACTTGGACAAGCAACTAATGAAAAACTGTTTTTT.